This is a list of T cell receptor beta chains from one sample in a study of blood T cell repertoires in COVID-19. Produced via immunoSEQ multiplex PCR; TCRdb's table is partial and in-frame only. The table shows some 120,000 clones, with 90% occurring only once. The sequencing sample was made of peripheral blood. Receptors originate from a human donor with active COVID-19. The donor label of this sample is uncertain. CDR3s include the opening cysteine and the closing phenylalanine or tryptophan. D genes are given only for firm matches. Where a row states a size, it is once, few, many or the class of an expanded clone; other rows omit it.

V gene: TRBV27; clone size: .; D gene: TRBD2; J gene: TRBJ2-4; CDR3 protein: CASSLGRGGKGENIQYF; CDR3 DNA: TGTGCCAGCAGTTTAGGGCGGGGGGGCAAAGGAGAAAACATTCAGTACTTC
V gene: TRBV15; clone size: once; D gene: TRBD1; J gene: TRBJ2-3; CDR3 protein: CATSRAGTGDDTQYF; CDR3 DNA: TGTGCCACCAGCAGAGCTGGGACAGGAGATGATACGCAGTATTTT
V gene: TRBV9; clone size: .; D gene: .; J gene: TRBJ1-2; CDR3 protein: CASSVVAGEGYTF; CDR3 DNA: TGTGCCAGCAGCGTAGTGGCAGGGGAAGGCTACACCTTC
V gene: TRBV27; clone size: .; D gene: TRBD2; J gene: TRBJ2-7; CDR3 protein: CASHEGLAPYEQYF; CDR3 DNA: TGTGCCAGCCATGAGGGACTAGCTCCCTACGAGCAGTACTTC
V gene: TRBV3-1/TRBV3-2; clone size: .; D gene: .; J gene: TRBJ1-1; CDR3 protein: CASSQEARRGEAFF; CDR3 DNA: TGTGCCAGCAGCCAAGAGGCCCGACGGGGTGAAGCTTTCTTT
V gene: TRBV5-8; clone size: .; D gene: .; J gene: TRBJ1-5; CDR3 protein: CASSEQGHSNQPQHF; CDR3 DNA: TGTGCCAGCAGCGAACAGGGCCATAGCAATCAGCCCCAGCATTTT
V gene: TRBV5-4; clone size: .; D gene: TRBD1; J gene: TRBJ2-2; CDR3 protein: CASSSAGGPGELFF; CDR3 DNA: TGTGCCAGCAGCTCCGCAGGGGGCCCCGGGGAGCTGTTTTTT
V gene: TRBV7-3; clone size: .; D gene: .; J gene: TRBJ2-1; CDR3 protein: CASSLIRGEQFF; CDR3 DNA: TGTGCCAGCAGCTTAATTCGGGGTGAGCAGTTCTTC
V gene: TRBV2; clone size: .; D gene: TRBD1; J gene: TRBJ1-1; CDR3 protein: CASSKGQGDTEAFF; CDR3 DNA: TGTGCCAGCAGCAAAGGACAGGGGGACACTGAAGCTTTCTTT
V gene: TRBV29-1; clone size: few; D gene: TRBD1; J gene: TRBJ2-2; CDR3 protein: CSARTGTGYTGELFF; CDR3 DNA: TGCAGCGCCCGAACCGGGACAGGCTACACCGGGGAGCTGTTTTTT
V gene: TRBV7-2; clone size: .; D gene: TRBD2; J gene: TRBJ2-5; CDR3 protein: CASSLQGLATWYF; CDR3 DNA: TGTGCCAGCAGCTTACAAGGACTAGCGACCTGGTACTTC
V gene: TRBV11-3; clone size: .; D gene: TRBD2; J gene: TRBJ2-1; CDR3 protein: CASSLFPGGSNEQFF; CDR3 DNA: TGTGCCAGCAGCTTATTTCCGGGGGGGAGCAATGAGCAGTTCTTC
V gene: TRBV7-2; clone size: .; D gene: .; J gene: TRBJ2-1; CDR3 protein: CASSLELAPPPVPNEQFF; CDR3 DNA: TGTGCCAGCAGCTTAGAACTCGCCCCTCCTCCGGTCCCCAATGAGCAGTTCTTC
V gene: TRBV7-2; clone size: .; D gene: .; J gene: TRBJ2-1; CDR3 protein: CASSLAPGEQFF; CDR3 DNA: TGTGCCAGCAGCTTAGCGCCGGGTGAGCAGTTCTTC
V gene: TRBV7-9; clone size: .; D gene: .; J gene: TRBJ2-1; CDR3 protein: CASSTSSNEQFF; CDR3 DNA: TGTGCCAGCAGCACTAGCAGCAATGAGCAGTTCTTC
V gene: TRBV18; clone size: once; D gene: .; J gene: TRBJ2-7; CDR3 protein: CASSPRGRTYEQYF; CDR3 DNA: TGTGCCAGCTCACCACGGGGGAGGACGTACGAGCAGTACTTC
V gene: TRBV11-3; clone size: .; D gene: TRBD1; J gene: TRBJ1-5; CDR3 protein: CASSCRQGCQPQHF; CDR3 DNA: TGTGCCAGCAGCTGTAGACAGGGTTGTCAGCCCCAGCATTTT
V gene: TRBV30; clone size: .; D gene: .; J gene: TRBJ2-6; CDR3 protein: CAWSVQSGANVLTF; CDR3 DNA: TGTGCCTGGAGTGTACAGTCTGGGGCCAACGTCCTGACTTTC
V gene: TRBV19; clone size: .; D gene: TRBD1; J gene: TRBJ1-5; CDR3 protein: CASSQTGGSNQPQHF; CDR3 DNA: TGTGCCAGTAGTCAGACAGGGGGTAGCAATCAGCCCCAGCATTTT
V gene: TRBV7-9; clone size: few; D gene: .; J gene: TRBJ1-6; CDR3 protein: CASSHGQSSYNSPLHF; CDR3 DNA: TGTGCCAGCAGCCACGGACAGAGCTCCTATAATTCACCCCTCCACTTT
V gene: TRBV3-1/TRBV3-2; clone size: .; D gene: .; J gene: TRBJ2-3; CDR3 protein: CASSQDRGGSTDTQYF; CDR3 DNA: TGTGCCAGCAGCCAAGATCGAGGGGGTAGCACAGATACGCAGTATTTT
V gene: TRBV5-1; clone size: .; D gene: TRBD1; J gene: TRBJ2-7; CDR3 protein: CASSPRTGGTYEQYF; CDR3 DNA: TGCGCCAGCAGCCCGCGGACAGGGGGTACGTACGAGCAGTACTTC
V gene: TRBV5-1; clone size: .; D gene: .; J gene: TRBJ1-5; CDR3 protein: CASSLTGDQPQHF; CDR3 DNA: TGCGCCAGCAGCCTTACGGGGGATCAGCCCCAGCATTTT
V gene: TRBV19; clone size: .; D gene: TRBD1; J gene: TRBJ2-4; CDR3 protein: CASSVQGAKAKNIQYF; CDR3 DNA: TGTGCCAGTAGTGTACAGGGGGCTAAGGCCAAAAACATTCAGTACTTC
V gene: TRBV7-2; clone size: .; D gene: .; J gene: TRBJ1-3; CDR3 protein: CASSFGGSGSGNTIYF; CDR3 DNA: TGTGCCAGCAGCTTCGGGGGGAGCGGGTCTGGAAACACCATATATTTT
V gene: TRBV11-2; clone size: .; D gene: TRBD2; J gene: TRBJ2-3; CDR3 protein: CASRARGGGTDTQYF; CDR3 DNA: TGTGCCAGCAGGGCACGGGGGGGCGGCACAGATACGCAGTATTTT
V gene: TRBV30; clone size: .; D gene: .; J gene: TRBJ1-5; CDR3 protein: CAWSRGLNQPQHF; CDR3 DNA: TGTGCCTGGAGTCGAGGCCTCAATCAGCCCCAGCATTTT
V gene: TRBV5-4; clone size: .; D gene: TRBD1; J gene: TRBJ1-3; CDR3 protein: CASTTQGANTIYF; CDR3 DNA: TGTGCCAGCACCACCCAGGGGGCAAACACCATATATTTT
V gene: TRBV29-1; clone size: .; D gene: TRBD1; J gene: TRBJ2-1; CDR3 protein: CSVERTGGYNEQFF; CDR3 DNA: TGCAGCGTTGAAAGGACAGGGGGCTACAATGAGCAGTTCTTC
V gene: TRBV25-1; clone size: .; D gene: TRBD2; J gene: TRBJ2-5; CDR3 protein: CASEGTSGGETQYF; CDR3 DNA: TGTGCCAGCGAGGGGACTAGCGGGGGTGAGACCCAGTACTTC
V gene: TRBV9; clone size: .; D gene: TRBD2; J gene: TRBJ2-3; CDR3 protein: CASSLPQRTSGGPSTDTQYF; CDR3 DNA: TGTGCCAGCAGCCTTCCGCAGCGGACTAGCGGGGGTCCTAGCACAGATACGCAGTATTTT
V gene: TRBV2; clone size: .; D gene: TRBD2; J gene: TRBJ2-3; CDR3 protein: CASSDGLAGTTDTQYF; CDR3 DNA: TGTGCCAGCAGTGACGGGCTAGCGGGGACGACAGATACGCAGTATTTT
V gene: TRBV10-3; clone size: .; D gene: .; J gene: TRBJ2-1; CDR3 protein: CAISIQGSNEQFF; CDR3 DNA: TGTGCCATCAGTATACAGGGAAGCAATGAGCAGTTCTTC
V gene: TRBV10-3; clone size: .; D gene: TRBD1; J gene: TRBJ1-4; CDR3 protein: CAIRQGADNEKLFF; CDR3 DNA: TGTGCCATTCGACAGGGGGCGGACAATGAAAAACTGTTTTTT
V gene: TRBV7-8; clone size: .; D gene: .; J gene: TRBJ1-1; CDR3 protein: CASSLFTGDTEAFF; CDR3 DNA: TGTGCCAGCAGCCTTTTCACGGGGGACACTGAAGCTTTCTTT
V gene: TRBV6-2/TRBV6-3; clone size: .; D gene: TRBD2; J gene: TRBJ2-7; CDR3 protein: CASSRGLGGTRGHEQYF; CDR3 DNA: TGTGCCAGCAGTAGAGGACTTGGCGGGACTAGGGGCCACGAGCAGTACTTC
V gene: TRBV7-2; clone size: .; D gene: .; J gene: TRBJ1-2; CDR3 protein: CASSLVSTQKSYGYTF; CDR3 DNA: TGTGCCAGCAGCTTAGTCTCCACACAGAAAAGCTATGGCTACACCTTC
V gene: TRBV27; clone size: .; D gene: .; J gene: TRBJ1-5; CDR3 protein: CASSLSRQSHQPQHF; CDR3 DNA: TGTGCCAGCAGTTTATCGCGACAGTCACATCAGCCCCAGCATTTT
V gene: TRBV6-6; clone size: .; D gene: TRBD2; J gene: TRBJ2-3; CDR3 protein: CASRDSGGALDTQYF; CDR3 DNA: TGTGCCAGCAGAGACAGCGGGGGGGCGTTAGATACGCAGTATTTT
V gene: TRBV11-1; clone size: .; D gene: .; J gene: TRBJ1-6; CDR3 protein: CASSKDTVNSPLHF; CDR3 DNA: TGTGCCAGCAGCAAGGACACCGTTAATTCACCCCTCCACTTT
V gene: TRBV7-6; clone size: .; D gene: TRBD1; J gene: TRBJ1-2; CDR3 protein: CASSLGTGVVYGYTF; CDR3 DNA: TGTGCCAGCAGCTTAGGAACAGGGGTGGTATATGGCTACACCTTC
V gene: TRBV7-6; clone size: .; D gene: TRBD1; J gene: TRBJ2-2; CDR3 protein: CASSGAGQGRTGELFF; CDR3 DNA: TGTGCCAGCAGTGGGGCGGGACAGGGTCGCACCGGGGAGCTGTTTTTT